This T cell receptor (beta chain) stems from a study of identical twins. With template switching, a universal primer site was added, and the cDNA carried unique molecular identifiers. In TCRdb, the 5' RACE reads were re-called with MiXCR into one record per CDR3 protein. The sample shows about 660,000 distinct CDR3 sequences, 8.5% to 9.5% of them seen only once. This clonotype was seen many times. The same sample was also used in a study of yellow fever vaccine responses in identical twins.

The specimen was PBMCs. The source of this sequence is a woman aged 18-29 years in good health.

CDR3 protein: CASSQGDGTMEQFF. CDR3 in DNA: TGTGCCAGCAGCCAAGGCGATGGAACAATGGAGCAGTTCTTC. The chain recombines TRBV4-2 with TRBJ2-1; D gene ambiguous. Deletions cut 1 base from V and 10 bases from J, with 14 bases between. The CDR3 has 14 residues. Germline V CDR1 and CDR2: LGHNA, YNFKEQ.